The rows below give T cell receptor beta chains drawn from one sample of a study of CD8 T cells in Susac syndrome. A single record per CDR3 protein comes from TCRdb applying MiXCR to the immunoSEQ multiplex PCR reads. The sample lists 200,000 or so distinct CDR3 sequences, 95% occurring once. The sample consisted of CD8+ T cells from PBMCs. All receptors come from a human donor with Susac syndrome. Each CDR3 is given with its conserved first and last residue. A D gene is named only where the DNA matches it firmly.

D gene: NA
V gene: TRBV12-3/TRBV12-4
J gene: TRBJ1-1
CDR3 protein: CASSLGSVMNTEAFF

D gene: NA
V gene: TRBV10-3
J gene: TRBJ1-1
CDR3 protein: CAISRAGDTEAFF

D gene: NA
V gene: TRBV28
J gene: TRBJ2-7
CDR3 protein: CASSFEGEAYEQYF

D gene: NA
V gene: TRBV6-5
J gene: TRBJ2-1
CDR3 protein: CASSSEGNEQFF

D gene: TRBD2
V gene: TRBV7-2
J gene: TRBJ2-1
CDR3 protein: CASVTSGGPYNEQFF

D gene: NA
V gene: TRBV27
J gene: TRBJ2-1
CDR3 protein: CASSLYLGVIEQFF

D gene: NA
V gene: TRBV9
J gene: TRBJ1-2
CDR3 protein: CASSVDNPKPGYGYTF

D gene: NA
V gene: TRBV2
J gene: TRBJ2-1
CDR3 protein: CASSRRIIYNEQFF

D gene: NA
V gene: TRBV23-1
J gene: TRBJ1-5
CDR3 protein: CASSQRSNQPQHF

D gene: TRBD2
V gene: TRBV9
J gene: TRBJ2-7
CDR3 protein: CASSASTFSGRDEQYF

D gene: TRBD2
V gene: TRBV13
J gene: TRBJ2-7
CDR3 protein: CASSLGLAGEQYF

D gene: NA
V gene: TRBV7-9
J gene: TRBJ1-2
CDR3 protein: CASRPGDSANYGYTF

D gene: TRBD1
V gene: TRBV27
J gene: TRBJ2-3
CDR3 protein: CASSSETGGNTQYF

D gene: NA
V gene: TRBV2
J gene: TRBJ1-1
CDR3 protein: CASIVGSLNTEAFF

D gene: TRBD1
V gene: TRBV9
J gene: TRBJ2-2
CDR3 protein: CASSLPTDRETGELFF

D gene: TRBD2
V gene: TRBV27
J gene: TRBJ2-3
CDR3 protein: CASSSFSGGGDTQYF

D gene: NA
V gene: TRBV20-1
J gene: TRBJ1-6
CDR3 protein: CSAQPPQGSYNSPLHF

D gene: NA
V gene: TRBV9
J gene: TRBJ2-2
CDR3 protein: CASSLLTSPTGELFF

D gene: TRBD1
V gene: TRBV28
J gene: TRBJ2-1
CDR3 protein: CASSPGQQSSYNEQFF

D gene: NA
V gene: TRBV28
J gene: TRBJ1-5
CDR3 protein: CASSLVVIRQRGQPQHF

D gene: NA
V gene: TRBV19
J gene: TRBJ2-3
CDR3 protein: CASSISEDTQYF

D gene: TRBD1
V gene: TRBV9
J gene: TRBJ1-1
CDR3 protein: CASSRDRDQTEAFF

D gene: NA
V gene: TRBV6-1
J gene: TRBJ1-1
CDR3 protein: CATLAGDLNTEAFF

D gene: TRBD1
V gene: TRBV2
J gene: TRBJ2-5
CDR3 protein: CASRTGGGETQYF

D gene: NA
V gene: TRBV27
J gene: TRBJ2-7
CDR3 protein: CASSLGAAWDEQYF

D gene: NA
V gene: TRBV15
J gene: TRBJ2-7
CDR3 protein: CATSPYGSYEQYF

D gene: NA
V gene: TRBV19
J gene: TRBJ2-7
CDR3 protein: CASSRALSLNEQYF

D gene: TRBD2
V gene: TRBV2
J gene: TRBJ2-1
CDR3 protein: CASRDAGGRNEQFF

D gene: NA
V gene: TRBV9
J gene: TRBJ2-6
CDR3 protein: CASSAQGAGANVLTF

D gene: NA
V gene: TRBV30
J gene: TRBJ1-4
CDR3 protein: CAWSPSRRGGAGSDEKLFF

D gene: NA
V gene: TRBV3-1
J gene: TRBJ2-5
CDR3 protein: CASSQDLETRGETQYF

D gene: TRBD2
V gene: TRBV11-2
J gene: TRBJ2-1
CDR3 protein: CASTHSGGTYNEQFF

D gene: NA
V gene: TRBV29-1
J gene: TRBJ2-7
CDR3 protein: CSVRVEWEQYF

D gene: TRBD1
V gene: TRBV20-1
J gene: TRBJ2-7
CDR3 protein: CSARDPRQGSYEQYF

D gene: TRBD1
V gene: TRBV7-9
J gene: TRBJ2-7
CDR3 protein: CASFLDRVSSYEQYF

D gene: NA
V gene: TRBV5-6
J gene: TRBJ1-5
CDR3 protein: CASSLVSRGQPQHF

D gene: TRBD1
V gene: TRBV2
J gene: TRBJ2-5
CDR3 protein: CASSDPLGQGQETQYF

D gene: NA
V gene: TRBV6-5
J gene: TRBJ2-5
CDR3 protein: CASSSPGWETQYF

D gene: NA
V gene: TRBV4-1
J gene: TRBJ2-3
CDR3 protein: CASSHRVDRERYF

D gene: NA
V gene: TRBV2
J gene: TRBJ1-6
CDR3 protein: CASKGENSPLHF

D gene: NA
V gene: TRBV5-4
J gene: TRBJ1-2
CDR3 protein: CASSSPVIKQGTNGYTF

D gene: NA
V gene: TRBV2
J gene: TRBJ2-4
CDR3 protein: CASGRTASQYF

D gene: TRBD2
V gene: TRBV3-1
J gene: TRBJ2-3
CDR3 protein: CASSPLAGGRDTQYF

D gene: NA
V gene: TRBV20-1
J gene: TRBJ2-1
CDR3 protein: CSARDNGGPSYNEQFF

D gene: TRBD2
V gene: TRBV27
J gene: TRBJ2-7
CDR3 protein: CASSRGVTYEQYF

D gene: TRBD1
V gene: TRBV7-8
J gene: TRBJ1-5
CDR3 protein: CASSLLGQESNQPQHF

D gene: TRBD2
V gene: TRBV5-4
J gene: TRBJ2-5
CDR3 protein: CASSLGASGGETQYF

D gene: NA
V gene: TRBV12-3/TRBV12-4
J gene: TRBJ1-1
CDR3 protein: CASSLDDRGGLNTEAFF

D gene: NA
V gene: TRBV3-1
J gene: TRBJ1-2
CDR3 protein: CASSRNPSSDRYGYTF

D gene: TRBD1
V gene: TRBV5-6
J gene: TRBJ2-1
CDR3 protein: CASSLTQTGEFYNEQFF

D gene: NA
V gene: TRBV5-1
J gene: TRBJ1-4
CDR3 protein: CASSPRTDGKLFF

D gene: NA
V gene: TRBV4-1
J gene: TRBJ2-7
CDR3 protein: CASSQVFSGGYEQYF

D gene: NA
V gene: TRBV20-1
J gene: TRBJ2-1
CDR3 protein: CSARSGGEQFF

D gene: NA
V gene: TRBV4-1
J gene: TRBJ2-5
CDR3 protein: CASSQGTSQETQYF

D gene: TRBD1
V gene: TRBV20-1
J gene: TRBJ2-7
CDR3 protein: CSAGQGGYEQYF

D gene: NA
V gene: TRBV29-1
J gene: TRBJ1-5
CDR3 protein: CSLRGGRGGQPQHF

D gene: NA
V gene: TRBV5-8
J gene: TRBJ2-3
CDR3 protein: CASSRDQSSTDTQYF